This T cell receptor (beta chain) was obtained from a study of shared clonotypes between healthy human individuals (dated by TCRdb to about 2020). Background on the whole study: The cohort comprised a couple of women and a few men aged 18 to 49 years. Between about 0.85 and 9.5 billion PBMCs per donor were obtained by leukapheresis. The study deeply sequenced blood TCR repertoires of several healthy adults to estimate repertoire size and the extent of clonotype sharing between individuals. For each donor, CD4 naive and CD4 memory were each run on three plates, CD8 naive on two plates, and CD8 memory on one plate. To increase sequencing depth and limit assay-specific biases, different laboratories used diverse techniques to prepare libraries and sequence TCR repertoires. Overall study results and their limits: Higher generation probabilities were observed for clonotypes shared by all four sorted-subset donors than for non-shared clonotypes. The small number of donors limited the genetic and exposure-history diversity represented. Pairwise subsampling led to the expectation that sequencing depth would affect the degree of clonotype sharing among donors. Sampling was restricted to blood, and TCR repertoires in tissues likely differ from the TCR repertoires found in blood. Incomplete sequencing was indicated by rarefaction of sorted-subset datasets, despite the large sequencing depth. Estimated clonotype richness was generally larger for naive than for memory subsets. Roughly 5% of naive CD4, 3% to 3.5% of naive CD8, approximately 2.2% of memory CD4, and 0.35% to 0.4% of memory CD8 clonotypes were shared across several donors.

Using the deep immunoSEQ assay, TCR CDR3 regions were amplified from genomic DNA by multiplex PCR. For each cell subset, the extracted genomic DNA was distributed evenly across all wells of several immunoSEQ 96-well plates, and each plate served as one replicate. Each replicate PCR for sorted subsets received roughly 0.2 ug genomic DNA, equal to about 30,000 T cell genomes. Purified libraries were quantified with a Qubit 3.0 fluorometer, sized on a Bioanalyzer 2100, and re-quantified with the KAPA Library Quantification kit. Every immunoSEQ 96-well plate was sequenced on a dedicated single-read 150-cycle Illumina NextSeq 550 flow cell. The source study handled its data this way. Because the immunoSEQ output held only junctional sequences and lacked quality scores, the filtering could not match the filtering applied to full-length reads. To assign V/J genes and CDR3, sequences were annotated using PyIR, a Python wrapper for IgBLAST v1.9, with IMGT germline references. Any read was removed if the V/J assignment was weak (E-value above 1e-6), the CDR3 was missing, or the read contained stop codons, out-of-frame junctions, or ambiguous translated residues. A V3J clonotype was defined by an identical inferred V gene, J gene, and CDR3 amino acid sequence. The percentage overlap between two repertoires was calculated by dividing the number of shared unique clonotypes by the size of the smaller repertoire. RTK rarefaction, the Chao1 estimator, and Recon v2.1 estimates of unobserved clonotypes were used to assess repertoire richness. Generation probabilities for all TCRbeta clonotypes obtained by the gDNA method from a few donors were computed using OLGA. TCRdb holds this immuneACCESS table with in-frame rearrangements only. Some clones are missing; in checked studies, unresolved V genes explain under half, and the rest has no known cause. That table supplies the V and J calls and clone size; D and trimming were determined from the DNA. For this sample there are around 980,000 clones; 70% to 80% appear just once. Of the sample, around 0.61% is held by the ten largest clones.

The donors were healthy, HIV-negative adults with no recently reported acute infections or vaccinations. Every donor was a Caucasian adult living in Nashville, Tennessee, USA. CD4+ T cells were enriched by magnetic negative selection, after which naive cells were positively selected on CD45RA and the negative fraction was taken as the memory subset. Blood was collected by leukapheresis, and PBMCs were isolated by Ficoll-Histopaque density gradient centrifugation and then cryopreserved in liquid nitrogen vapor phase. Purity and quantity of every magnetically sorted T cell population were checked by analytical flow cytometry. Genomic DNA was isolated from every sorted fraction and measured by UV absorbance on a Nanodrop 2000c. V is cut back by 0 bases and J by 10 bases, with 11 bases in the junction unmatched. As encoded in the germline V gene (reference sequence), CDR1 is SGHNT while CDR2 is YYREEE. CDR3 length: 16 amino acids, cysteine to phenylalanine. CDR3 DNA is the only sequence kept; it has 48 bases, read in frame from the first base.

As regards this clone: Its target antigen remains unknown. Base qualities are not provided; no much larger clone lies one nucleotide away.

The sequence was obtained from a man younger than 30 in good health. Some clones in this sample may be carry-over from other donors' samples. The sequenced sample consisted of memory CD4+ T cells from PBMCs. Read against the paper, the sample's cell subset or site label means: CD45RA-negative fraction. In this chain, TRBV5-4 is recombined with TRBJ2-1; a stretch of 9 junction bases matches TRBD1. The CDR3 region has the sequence CASSLAGGQGLKEQFF. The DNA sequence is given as TGTGCCAGCAGCTTGGCCGGGGGACAGGGTCTGAAGGAGCAGTTCTTC.